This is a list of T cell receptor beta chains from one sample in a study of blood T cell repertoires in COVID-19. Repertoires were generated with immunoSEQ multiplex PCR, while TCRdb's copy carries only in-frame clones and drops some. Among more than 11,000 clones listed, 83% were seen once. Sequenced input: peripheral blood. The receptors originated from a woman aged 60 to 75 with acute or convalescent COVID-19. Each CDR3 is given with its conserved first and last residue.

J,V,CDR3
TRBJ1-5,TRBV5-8,CASRVAGNQPQHF
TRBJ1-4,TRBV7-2,CASSPVPGQGDREKLFF
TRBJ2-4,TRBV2,CASGTGGQKNIQYF
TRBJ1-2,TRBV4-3,CASSQDIQGNYGYTF
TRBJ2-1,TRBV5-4,CASSLVIAAYNEQFF
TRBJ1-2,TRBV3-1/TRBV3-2,CASRPGGGYGYTF
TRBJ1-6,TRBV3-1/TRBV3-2,CASSLRTGGNSPLHF
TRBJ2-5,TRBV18,CASSSGTDEAQYF
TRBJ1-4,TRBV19,CASRMGQKNEKLFF
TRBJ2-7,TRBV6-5,CASSRSQGYEQYF
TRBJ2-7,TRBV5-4,CASSGGVLSGNYEQYF
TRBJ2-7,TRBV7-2,CASSKYSNPSYEQYF
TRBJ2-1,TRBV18,CASSPLLAGGTYNEQFF
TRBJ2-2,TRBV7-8,CASRDRRVNTGELFF
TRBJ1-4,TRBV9,CASSVEHATNEKLFF
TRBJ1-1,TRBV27,CASSLPDRGRTEAFF
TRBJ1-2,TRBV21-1,CASSKGPGTGEGRGWAYGYTF
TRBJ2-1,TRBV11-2,CASSLVVGEQFF
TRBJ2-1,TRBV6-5,CASSRRTGQGNEQFF
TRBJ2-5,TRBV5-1,CASSRWRWETQYF
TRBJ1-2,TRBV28,CASSLRLGQQVYGYTF
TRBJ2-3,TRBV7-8,CASSLSVFNTDTQYF
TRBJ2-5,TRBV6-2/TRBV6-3,CASSYPGGETQYF
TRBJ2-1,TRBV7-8,CASSPLRVASGSRGNNEQFF
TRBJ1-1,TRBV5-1,CASSLEQLGNTEAFF
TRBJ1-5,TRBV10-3,CAISRGTGSSNQPQHF
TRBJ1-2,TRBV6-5,CASRRGAGDGYTF
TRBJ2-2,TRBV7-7,CASSPWTSGNTGELFF
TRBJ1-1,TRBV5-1,CASSAGQGTEAFF
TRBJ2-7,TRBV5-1,CASSLAILRGAQEQYF
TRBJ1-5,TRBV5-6,CASSRQGSPYSNQPQHF
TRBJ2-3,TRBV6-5,CASSYFGVSGKDTQYF
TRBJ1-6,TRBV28,CASSLYKTGTGSGSPLHF
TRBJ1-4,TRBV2,CASTSFGGYNEKLFF
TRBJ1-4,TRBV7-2,CASSPDSREVEKLFF
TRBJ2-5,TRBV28,CASSMGQLKLETQYF
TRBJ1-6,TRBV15,CATRVGQLNSPLHF
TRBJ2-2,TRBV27,CASSFALAGETGELFF
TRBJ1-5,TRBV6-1,CASSEQISNQPQHF
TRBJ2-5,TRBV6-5,CASSYLGQGARVTQYF
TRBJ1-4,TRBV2,CASSEVPGGLLEKLFF
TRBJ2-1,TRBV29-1,CSGQTSGSGNEQFF
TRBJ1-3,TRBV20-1,CSASSTSRLSGNTIYF
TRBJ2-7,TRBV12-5,CASGLVRLAGGDRPYEQYF
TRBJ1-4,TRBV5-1,CASSIIPGVGYEKLFF